This T cell receptor (beta chain) was identified during a study of cytomegalovirus exposure and HLA in healthy donors. On the study more broadly: Earlier sequencing of 150 million to 200 million T cells yielded 90 million to 140 million unique TCR beta sequences.

General observations from the study: It emerged from a later analysis that several of the most significant clusters appeared to be linked to common viral pathogens.

The PCR had 60 Vbeta and 13 Jbeta primers. The table came from immunoSEQ multiplex PCR; TCRdb's copy has only in-frame clones and leaves some out. This table holds around 97,000 clones, around 80% found once. The V gene lost 0 bases and the J gene lost 4 bases, with 17 bases spanning the gap. The CDR3 has 17 residues. Germline V gives CDR1 SGHAT, CDR2 FQNNGV. For this clone: Its antigen is not identified.

The V and J genes are TRBV11-2 and TRBJ2-3; tentative D call: TRBD1 (6 bases). This TCR derives from a man between 35 and 55 years old in good health and CMV-seropositive. Sequences were obtained from PBMCs. CDR3 nucleotide sequence: TGTGCCAGCAGCTTAGATGCACAGGGCCTGTCGGCAGATACGCAGTATTTT. This encodes CASSLDAQGLSADTQYF. Combining the CDR3 with reference TRBV11-2 and TRBJ2-3 gives the whole variable domain EAGVAQSPRYKIIEKRQSVAFWCNPISGHATLYWYQQILGQGPKLLIQFQNNGVVDDSQLPKDRFSAERLKGVDSTLKIQPAKLEDSAVYLCASSLDAQGLSADTQYFGPGTRLTVL.